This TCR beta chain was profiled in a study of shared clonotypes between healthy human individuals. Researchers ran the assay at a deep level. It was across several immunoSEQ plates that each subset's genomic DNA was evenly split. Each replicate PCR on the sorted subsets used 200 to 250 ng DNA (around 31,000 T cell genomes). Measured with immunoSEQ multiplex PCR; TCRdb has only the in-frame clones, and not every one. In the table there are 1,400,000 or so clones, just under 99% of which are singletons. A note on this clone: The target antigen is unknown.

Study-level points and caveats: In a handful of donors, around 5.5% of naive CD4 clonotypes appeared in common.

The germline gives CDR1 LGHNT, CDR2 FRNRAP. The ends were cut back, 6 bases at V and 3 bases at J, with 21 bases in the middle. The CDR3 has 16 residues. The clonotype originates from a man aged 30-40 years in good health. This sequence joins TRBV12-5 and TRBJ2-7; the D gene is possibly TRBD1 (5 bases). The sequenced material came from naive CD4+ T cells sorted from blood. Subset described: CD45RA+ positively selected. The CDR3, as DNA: TGTGCTAGTGGAGAAGCCTCGGACAAAATAGTCTACGAGCAGTACTTC. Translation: CASGEASDKIVYEQYF.